These 6 T cell receptor beta chains share one sample of origin, sequenced in a study of blood T cell repertoires in COVID-19. Profiled with immunoSEQ multiplex PCR; TCRdb holds only in-frame clones, not every one. The profile shows under 75,000 clones, roughly 89% of them singletons. Sequenced material: peripheral blood. All receptors derive from a man aged 45-65 years with active COVID-19.

The chain combines TRBV19 with TRBJ1-2; D is possibly TRBD1 (5 bases). Germline assignment: CDR1 LNHDA and CDR2 SQIVND (reference sequence). CDR3 length: 13 amino acids. With 4 bases removed from V and 2 bases from J, the gap between germline ends came to 8 bases. CDR3 loop: CASSKGRNYGYTF. DNA for the CDR3: TGTGCCAGTAGTAAGGGGAGGAACTATGGCTACACCTTC.

The chain joins TRBV4-3 to TRBJ2-7; perhaps TRBD1 as D (6 bases). V was trimmed by 2 bases and J by 3 bases, leaving 11 bases between them. The CDR3 runs to 14 residues. Per germline, CDR1 LGHNA and CDR2 YSLEER. As DNA, the CDR3 is TGCGCCAGCAGCCAACTGGGACAAATCTACGAGCAGTACTTC. Residues: CASSQLGQIYEQYF.

By share, this clone ranks as medium-sized (0.01 to 0.1%). The chain employs TRBV7-2 and TRBJ1-2; D call uncertain. Germline lookup yields CDR1 SGHTA and CDR2 FQGNSA. Deletions cut 1 base from V and 2 bases from J, with 8 bases between. The length of the CDR3 is 14 residues. CDR3 region: CASSLGSENYGYTF. Here the CDR3 DNA reads TGTGCCAGCAGCTTAGGTTCGGAGAACTATGGCTACACCTTC.

The chain carries TRBV10-3 and TRBJ2-3, with 7 nucleotides matching TRBD2. This CDR3 is built from 15 residues. The J segment lost 14 bases and the V segment lost 0 bases, leaving 14 bases of the junction unmatched. Germline V gene lookup returns CDR1 ENHRY and CDR2 SYGVKD. Here the CDR3 reads CAISESILRGWRRYF. The CDR3 DNA reads TGTGCCATCAGTGAGTCGATCTTGCGGGGGTGGCGACGGTATTTT.

The chain is built from TRBV29-1 and TRBJ2-7; 10 bases fit TRBD1. V gave up 4 bases and J gave up 0 bases; unmatched junction bases: 3. The CDR3 spans 14 residues. Germline V gene sequence: CDR1 SQVTM, CDR2 ANQGSEA. The CDR3 protein is CSVGGTGDSYEQYF. The CDR3 DNA reads TGCAGCGTTGGAGGGACAGGGGACTCCTACGAGCAGTACTTC.

The rearrangement uses TRBV6-5 and TRBJ2-7; 9 bases match TRBD2. CDR3 size: 14 residues. The V and J ends lost 9 bases and 4 bases, in that order; junction bases with no gene match: 10. The germline gives CDR1 MNHEY, CDR2 SVGAGI. The CDR3 reads CASKNSGRQYEQYF. The DNA of the CDR3 is TGTGCCAGTAAGAATAGCGGGAGACAATACGAGCAGTACTTC.